This is a list of T cell receptor beta chains from one sample in a study of cytomegalovirus exposure and HLA in healthy donors. Assay used: immunoSEQ multiplex PCR; TCRdb lists only in-frame clones, some missing. The table records around 110,000 clones, about 70% of them present only once. Material for sequencing was PBMCs. The source of these receptors is a man between 25 and 39 years old in good health and CMV-seropositive. Each CDR3 is given with its conserved first and last residue. A D gene is named only where the DNA matches it firmly. Clone size is stated in some rows and not others, as once, few, many or a class when expanded.

v_call	d_call	clone_size	j_call	cdr3_length	cdr3_nt	cdr3_aa
TRBV19	TRBD1	-	TRBJ2-1	15	TGTGCCAGTAGTTCGGACAGGGGCCCCTACAATGAGCAGTTCTTC	CASSSDRGPYNEQFF
TRBV9	TRBD1	once	TRBJ1-1	15	TGTGCCAGCAACGTAGGGCAGGGGGCGCGCACTGAAGCTTTCTTT	CASNVGQGARTEAFF
TRBV4-3	-	-	TRBJ2-2	14	TGCGCCAGCAGCCAAGAGAGGCGCACCGGGGAGCTGTTTTTT	CASSQERRTGELFF
TRBV27	TRBD2	-	TRBJ2-5	16	TGTGCCAGCAGTTTATGGGGAGCGGGGGAAGGGGAGACCCAGTACTTC	CASSLWGAGEGETQYF
TRBV28	-	-	TRBJ2-1	14	TGTGCCAGCAGTTCTCTAACCCCCGGTCCTGAGCAGTTCTTC	CASSSLTPGPEQFF
TRBV9	TRBD2	-	TRBJ2-3	16	TGTGCCAGCAGCGCCGGACTGCTAGCGGGTACAGATACGCAGTATTTT	CASSAGLLAGTDTQYF
TRBV2	-	-	TRBJ1-6	13	TGTGCCAGCCGAGAAGACGGTTCTTATCCCCTCCACTTT	CASREDGSYPLHF
TRBV5-1	TRBD1	-	TRBJ2-5	17	TGCGCCAGCAGCTCACCGCGGGTGACAGGGGGTATAGAGACCCAGTACTTC	CASSSPRVTGGIETQYF
TRBV9	-	-	TRBJ2-5	15	TGTGCCAGCAGCGTAGTAGGGGGGGCCCAAGAGACCCAGTACTTC	CASSVVGGAQETQYF
TRBV7-2	-	-	TRBJ2-3	14	TGTGCCAGCAGCTCCCAGGGATCTTCTGGGGCGCAGTATTTT	CASSSQGSSGAQYF
TRBV28	-	-	TRBJ1-5	14	TGTGCCAGCAGTTTAGGAGGGAGCAATCAGCCCCAGCATTTT	CASSLGGSNQPQHF
TRBV4-2	TRBD1	-	TRBJ2-3	14	TGTGCCAGCAGCCGAGACAGGGGTACAGATACGCAGTATTTT	CASSRDRGTDTQYF
TRBV4-1	TRBD2	-	TRBJ2-5	16	TGCGCCAGCAGCCAATTACTAGCGGGAATGGCAGAGACCCAGTACTTC	CASSQLLAGMAETQYF
TRBV2	-	-	TRBJ2-2	17	TGTGCCAGCAGCCCCCTTGGCGCCGCAGGGGACACCGGGGAGCTGTTTTTT	CASSPLGAAGDTGELFF
TRBV25-1	-	few	TRBJ1-1	15	TGTGCCAGCAGTGATCGGGACAACTTGAACACTGAAGCTTTCTTT	CASSDRDNLNTEAFF